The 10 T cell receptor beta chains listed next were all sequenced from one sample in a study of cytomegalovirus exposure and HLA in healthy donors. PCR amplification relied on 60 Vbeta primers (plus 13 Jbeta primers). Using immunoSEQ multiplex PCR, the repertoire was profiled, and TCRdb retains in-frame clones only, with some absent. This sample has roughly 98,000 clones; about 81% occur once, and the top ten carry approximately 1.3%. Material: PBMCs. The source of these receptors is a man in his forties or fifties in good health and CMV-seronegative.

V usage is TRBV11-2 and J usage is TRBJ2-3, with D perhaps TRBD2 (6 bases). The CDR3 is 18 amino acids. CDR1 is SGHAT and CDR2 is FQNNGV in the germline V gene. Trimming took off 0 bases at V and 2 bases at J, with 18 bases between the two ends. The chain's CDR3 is CASSLDPRGRLPTDTQYF. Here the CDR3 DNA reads TGTGCCAGCAGCTTAGACCCGCGGGGACGCTTACCCACAGATACGCAGTATTTT.

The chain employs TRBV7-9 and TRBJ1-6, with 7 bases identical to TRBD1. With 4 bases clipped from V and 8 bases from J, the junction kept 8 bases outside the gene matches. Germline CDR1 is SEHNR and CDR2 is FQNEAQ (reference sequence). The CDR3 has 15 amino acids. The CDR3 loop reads CASSSNRGMDSPLHF. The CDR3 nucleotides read TGTGCCAGCAGCTCCAACAGGGGAATGGATTCACCCCTCCACTTT.

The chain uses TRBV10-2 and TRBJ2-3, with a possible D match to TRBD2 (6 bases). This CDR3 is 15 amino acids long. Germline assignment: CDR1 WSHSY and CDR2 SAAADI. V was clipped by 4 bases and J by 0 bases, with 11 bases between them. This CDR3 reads CASSGGGASTDTQYF. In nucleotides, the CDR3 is TGCGCCAGCAGTGGGGGAGGCGCTAGCACAGATACGCAGTATTTT.

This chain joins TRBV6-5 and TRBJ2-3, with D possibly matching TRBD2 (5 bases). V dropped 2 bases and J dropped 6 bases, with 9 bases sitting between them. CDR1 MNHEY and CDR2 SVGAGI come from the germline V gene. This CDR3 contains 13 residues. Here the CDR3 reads CASSYTSGDTQYF. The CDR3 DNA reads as TGTGCCAGCAGTTACACCTCGGGGGATACGCAGTATTTT.

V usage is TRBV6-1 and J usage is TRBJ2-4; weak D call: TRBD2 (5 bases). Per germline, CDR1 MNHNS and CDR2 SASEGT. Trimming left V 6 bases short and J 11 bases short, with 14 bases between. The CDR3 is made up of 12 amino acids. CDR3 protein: CASRDVGSLQYF. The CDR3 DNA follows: TGTGCCAGCAGGGACGTAGGGAGCCTTCAGTACTTC.

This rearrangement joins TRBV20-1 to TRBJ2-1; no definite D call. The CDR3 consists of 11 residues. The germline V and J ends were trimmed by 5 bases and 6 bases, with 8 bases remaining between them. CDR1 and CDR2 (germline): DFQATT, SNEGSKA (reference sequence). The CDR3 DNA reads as TGCAGTGCTTCACAAACCAATGAGCAGTTCTTC. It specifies CSASQTNEQFF.

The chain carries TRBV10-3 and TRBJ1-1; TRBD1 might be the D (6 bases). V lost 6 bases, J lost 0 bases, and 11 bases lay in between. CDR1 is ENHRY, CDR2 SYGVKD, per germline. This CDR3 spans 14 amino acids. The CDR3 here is CAIRVQGLNTEAFF. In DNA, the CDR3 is TGTGCCATCAGAGTACAGGGTTTGAACACTGAAGCTTTCTTT.

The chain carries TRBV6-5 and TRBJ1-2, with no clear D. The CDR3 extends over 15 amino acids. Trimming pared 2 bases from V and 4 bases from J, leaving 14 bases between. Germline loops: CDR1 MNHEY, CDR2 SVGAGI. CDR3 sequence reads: CASSYTRGYRYGYTF. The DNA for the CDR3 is TGTGCCAGCAGTTACACCCGAGGGTATCGCTATGGCTACACCTTC.

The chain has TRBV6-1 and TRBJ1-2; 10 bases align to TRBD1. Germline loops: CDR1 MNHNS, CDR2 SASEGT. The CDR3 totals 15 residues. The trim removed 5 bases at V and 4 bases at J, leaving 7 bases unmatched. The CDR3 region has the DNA TGTGCCAGCAGTCAAGACAGGGGGCCGAGCTATGGCTACACCTTC. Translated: CASSQDRGPSYGYTF.

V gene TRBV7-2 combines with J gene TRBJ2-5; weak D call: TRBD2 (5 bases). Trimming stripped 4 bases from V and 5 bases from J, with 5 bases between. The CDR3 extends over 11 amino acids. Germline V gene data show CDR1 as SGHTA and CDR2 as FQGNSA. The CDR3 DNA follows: TGTGCCAGCAGCTGGAGGGAGACCCAGTACTTC. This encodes CASSWRETQYF. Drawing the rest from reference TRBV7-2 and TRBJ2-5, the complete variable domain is GAGVSQSPSNKVTEKGKDVELRCDPISGHTALYWYRQSLGQGLEFLIYFQGNSAPDKSGLPSDRFSAERTGGSVSTLTIQRTQQEDSAVYLCASSWRETQYFGPGTRLLVL.